Below are 10 T cell receptor beta chains sequenced from a single sample in a study of memory CD4+ T cells and cytomegalovirus serostatus. Libraries were prepared by immunoSEQ multiplex PCR; TCRdb keeps only in-frame clonotypes and omits some of them. There are around 26,000 clones in the sample; under 85% occur only once, and roughly 0.68% lies in the top ten. Single viable CD3+CD4+CD8-CD45RO+ cells were sorted as the memory CD4+ T cells. Material for sequencing was memory CD4+ T cells from blood. These receptors were collected from an adult in good health and CMV-seronegative.

This clone was observed a single time. CDR3 sequence reads: CASSLAGDSTYEQYF. The CDR3 DNA is TGCGCCAGCAGCTTGGCGGGGGACAGCACCTACGAGCAGTACTTC. The chain joins TRBV5-1 to TRBJ2-7; TRBD1 might be the D (7 bases). From germline, CDR1 is SGHRS and CDR2 YFSETQ. This CDR3 has 15 residues. Trimming stripped 0 bases from V and 2 bases from J, with 12 bases between.

CDR3 in DNA: TGTGCCAGCTCACCACCGGATCCTGTCAATAGGGCTTTCTTT. Translating gives CASSPPDPVNRAFF. The rearrangement links TRBV18 to TRBJ1-1; D is undetermined. Trimming pared 0 bases from V and 11 bases from J, leaving 16 bases between. The germline gives CDR1 KGHSH, CDR2 LQKENI. The CDR3 spans 14 residues.

V usage is TRBV5-4 and J usage is TRBJ2-7; 12 positions agree with TRBD2. With V trimmed by 2 bases and J by 4 bases, 4 bases remained unmatched. Germline loops: CDR1 SGHNT, CDR2 YYREEE (reference sequence). The CDR3 loop spans 15 amino acids. CDR3 DNA sequence: TGTGCCAGCAGCTTCCCGACTAGCGGGGGATACGAGCAGTACTTC. Translated, it gives CASSFPTSGGYEQYF.

The rearrangement joins TRBV27 to TRBJ1-5; no clear D. This CDR3 spans 12 amino acids. Trimming cost V 5 bases and J 3 bases, with 5 bases left between them. Germline assignment: CDR1 MNHEY and CDR2 SMNVEV (reference sequence). As DNA, the CDR3 is TGTGCCAGCAGTCACCCCAATCAGCCCCAGCATTTT. The encoded protein is CASSHPNQPQHF.

This clone has only a few counts. The chain couples TRBV9 to TRBJ1-4; TRBD1 is a possible D gene (5 bases). The CDR3 is 14 amino acids. The germline V gene encodes CDR1 SGDLS and CDR2 YYNGEE. The germline V and J ends were trimmed by 2 bases and 8 bases, with 13 bases remaining between them. The CDR3 spells CASSVGVGKEKLFF. CDR3 DNA: TGTGCCAGCAGCGTGGGGGTGGGGAAGGAAAAACTGTTTTTT.

V is TRBV13 and J is TRBJ2-7, with D possibly matching TRBD2 (6 bases). The CDR3 runs 16 residues. V was cut by 6 bases and J by 7 bases, with 25 bases left in between. Germline V gene sequence: CDR1 PRHDT, CDR2 FYEKMQ (reference sequence). CDR3 sequence: CASSTTQGDWVSEQYF. CDR3 nucleotide sequence: TGTGCCAGCAGTACCACCCAAGGGGACTGGGTCTCTGAGCAGTACTTC.

This clone was recorded a few times. The V call is TRBV5-5, the J call TRBJ1-2; TRBD1 matches 7 bases. V lost 0 bases to trimming and J lost 0 bases; unmatched junction nucleotides: 8. The germline CDR1 and CDR2 sequences are SGHKS and YYEKEE (reference sequence). The CDR3 length is 17 residues. The CDR3 here is CASSLGAGGRSNYGYTF. CDR3 coding DNA: TGTGCCAGCAGCTTGGGGGCAGGGGGTCGGTCTAACTATGGCTACACCTTC.

This clone was detected only a few times. J is TRBJ2-5 and V is TRBV18, with D perhaps being TRBD1 or TRBD2 (6 bases each). Looked up from germline, CDR1 is KGHSH and CDR2 is LQKENI. Trimming removed 2 bases from V and 3 bases from J, with 19 bases in between. The CDR3 is 17 amino acids. The CDR3 reads CASSPNGGRGGEETQYF. In DNA form, the CDR3 reads TGTGCCAGCTCACCAAATGGTGGCAGGGGAGGTGAAGAGACCCAGTACTTC.

The V gene is TRBV30, the J gene TRBJ2-2, with 10 bases fitting TRBD2. Germline V CDR1 and CDR2: GTSNPN, SVGIG (reference sequence). CDR3 length equals 16 residues. Losses at the gene ends were 2 bases for V and 2 bases for J; bases not matched to a gene: 5. CDR3 DNA: TGTGCCTGGAGTCTAGCGGGGGCCGTTAACACCGGGGAGCTGTTTTTT. Protein sequence: CAWSLAGAVNTGELFF.

This chain links TRBV11-2 with TRBJ1-1, with D uncertain. Deletions cut 2 bases from V and 0 bases from J, with 10 bases between. The germline V gene encodes CDR1 SGHAT and CDR2 FQNNGV. The CDR3 extends over 15 amino acids. CDR3 sequence reads: CASSLNAGLNTEAFF. The DNA of the CDR3 is TGTGCCAGCAGCTTAAACGCGGGCTTGAACACTGAAGCTTTCTTT.